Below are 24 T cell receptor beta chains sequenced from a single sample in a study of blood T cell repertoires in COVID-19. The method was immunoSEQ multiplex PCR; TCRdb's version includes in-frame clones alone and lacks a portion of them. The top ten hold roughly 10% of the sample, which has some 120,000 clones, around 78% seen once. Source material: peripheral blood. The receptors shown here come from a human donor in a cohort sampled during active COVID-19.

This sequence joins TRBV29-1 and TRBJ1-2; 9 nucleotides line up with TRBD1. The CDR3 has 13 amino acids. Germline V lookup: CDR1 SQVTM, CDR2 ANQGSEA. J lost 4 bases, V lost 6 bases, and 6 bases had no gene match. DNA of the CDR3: TGCAGCGTGGGACAGGGTCGCGTCTATGGCTACACCTTC. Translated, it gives CSVGQGRVYGYTF.

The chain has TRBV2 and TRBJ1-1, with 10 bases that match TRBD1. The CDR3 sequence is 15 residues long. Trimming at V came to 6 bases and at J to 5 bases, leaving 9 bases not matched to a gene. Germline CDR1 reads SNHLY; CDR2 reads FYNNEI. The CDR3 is CASSRRQGANTEAFF. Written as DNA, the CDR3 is TGTGCCAGCAGCAGAAGACAGGGGGCAAATACTGAAGCTTTCTTT.

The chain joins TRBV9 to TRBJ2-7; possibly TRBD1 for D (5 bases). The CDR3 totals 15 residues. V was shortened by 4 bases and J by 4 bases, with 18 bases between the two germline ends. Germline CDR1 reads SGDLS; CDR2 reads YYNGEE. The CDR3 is CASSPYRLERYEQYF. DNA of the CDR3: TGTGCCAGCAGCCCATACAGGTTAGAACGGTACGAGCAGTACTTC. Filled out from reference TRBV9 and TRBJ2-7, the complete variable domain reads DSGVTQTPKHLITATGQRVTLRCSPRSGDLSVYWYQQSLDQGLQFLIQYYNGEERAKGNILERFSAQQFPDLHSELNLSSLELGDSALYFCASSPYRLERYEQYFGPGTRLTVT.

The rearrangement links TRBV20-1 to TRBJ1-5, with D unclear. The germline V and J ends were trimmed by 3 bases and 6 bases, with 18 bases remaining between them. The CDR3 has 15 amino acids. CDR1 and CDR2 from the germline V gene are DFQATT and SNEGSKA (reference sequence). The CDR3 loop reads CSASSVVIGSQPQHF. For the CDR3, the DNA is TGCAGTGCTAGTTCGGTTGTTATCGGGAGTCAGCCCCAGCATTTT.

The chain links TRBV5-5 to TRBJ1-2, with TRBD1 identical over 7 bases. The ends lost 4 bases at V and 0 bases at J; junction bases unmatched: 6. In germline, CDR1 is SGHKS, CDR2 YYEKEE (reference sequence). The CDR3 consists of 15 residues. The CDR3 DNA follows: TGTGCCAGCAGCCAAACAGGGGAAGCTAACTATGGCTACACCTTC. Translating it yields CASSQTGEANYGYTF.

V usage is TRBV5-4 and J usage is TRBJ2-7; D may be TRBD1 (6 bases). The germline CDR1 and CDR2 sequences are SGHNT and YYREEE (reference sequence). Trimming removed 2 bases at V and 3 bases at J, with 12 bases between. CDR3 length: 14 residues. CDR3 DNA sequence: TGTGCCAGCAGCTTCCGGGACACGGACTACGAGCAGTACTTC. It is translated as CASSFRDTDYEQYF.

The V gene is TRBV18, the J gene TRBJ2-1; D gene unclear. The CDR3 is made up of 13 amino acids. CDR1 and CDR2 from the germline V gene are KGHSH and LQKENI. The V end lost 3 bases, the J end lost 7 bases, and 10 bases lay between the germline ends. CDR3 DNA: TGTGCCAGCTCACCGGCCCAAACGAATGAGCAGTTCTTC. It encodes CASSPAQTNEQFF.

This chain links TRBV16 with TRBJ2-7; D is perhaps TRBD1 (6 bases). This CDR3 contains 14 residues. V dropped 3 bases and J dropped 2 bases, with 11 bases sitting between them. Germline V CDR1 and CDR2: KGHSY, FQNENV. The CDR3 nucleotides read TGTGCCAGCAGCCAGAGGACAGCCACCTACGAGCAGTACTTC. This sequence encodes CASSQRTATYEQYF. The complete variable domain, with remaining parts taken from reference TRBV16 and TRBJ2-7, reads GEEVAQTPKHLVRGEGQKAKLYCAPIKGHSYVFWYQQVLKNEFKFLISFQNENVFDETGMPKERFSAKCLPNSPCSLEIQATKLEDSAVYFCASSQRTATYEQYFGPGTRLTVT.

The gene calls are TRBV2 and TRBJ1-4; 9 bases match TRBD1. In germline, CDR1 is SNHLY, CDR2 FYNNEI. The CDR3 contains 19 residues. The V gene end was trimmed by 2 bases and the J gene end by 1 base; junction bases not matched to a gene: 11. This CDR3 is CASSEHGQGRVVTNEKLFF. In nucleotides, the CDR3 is TGTGCCAGCAGTGAACACGGACAGGGGAGGGTTGTAACTAATGAAAAACTGTTTTTT.

The CDR3 spells CATSRDVGRGYSNQPQHF. CDR3 nucleotide sequence: TGTGCCACCAGCAGAGATGTGGGTCGAGGTTATAGCAATCAGCCCCAGCATTTT. V usage is TRBV15 and J usage is TRBJ1-5, with D unresolved. Trimming removed 0 bases from V and 0 bases from J, with 15 bases in between. Germline-derived CDR1 and CDR2 are LNHNV and YYDKDF (reference sequence). The CDR3 is made up of 18 amino acids.

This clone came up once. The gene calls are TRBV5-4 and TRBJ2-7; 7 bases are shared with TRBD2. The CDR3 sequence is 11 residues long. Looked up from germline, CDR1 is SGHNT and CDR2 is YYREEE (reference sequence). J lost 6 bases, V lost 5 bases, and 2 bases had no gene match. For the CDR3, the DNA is TGTGCCAGCAGTTGGGGGGGCGAGCAGTACTTC. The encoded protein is CASSWGGEQYF.

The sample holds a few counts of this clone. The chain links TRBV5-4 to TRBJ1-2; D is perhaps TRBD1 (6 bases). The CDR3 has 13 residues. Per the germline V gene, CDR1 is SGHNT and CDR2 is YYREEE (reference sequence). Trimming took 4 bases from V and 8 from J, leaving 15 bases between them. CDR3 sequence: CASSAAGAGGYTF. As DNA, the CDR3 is TGTGCCAGCAGCGCCGCGGGGGCAGGCGGCTACACCTTC.

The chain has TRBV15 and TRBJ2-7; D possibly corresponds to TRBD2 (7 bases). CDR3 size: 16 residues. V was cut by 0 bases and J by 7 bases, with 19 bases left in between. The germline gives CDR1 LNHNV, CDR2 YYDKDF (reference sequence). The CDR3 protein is CATSRDFRGALGEQYF. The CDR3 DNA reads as TGTGCCACCAGCAGAGATTTCCGGGGGGCCCTTGGAGAGCAGTACTTC.

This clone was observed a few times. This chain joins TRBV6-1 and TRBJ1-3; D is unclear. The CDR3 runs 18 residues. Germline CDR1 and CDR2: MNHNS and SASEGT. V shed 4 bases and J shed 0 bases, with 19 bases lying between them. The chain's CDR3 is CASSAPTSKSSSGNTIYF. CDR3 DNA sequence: TGTGCCAGCAGTGCACCCACTTCGAAGTCCTCCTCTGGAAACACCATATATTTT.

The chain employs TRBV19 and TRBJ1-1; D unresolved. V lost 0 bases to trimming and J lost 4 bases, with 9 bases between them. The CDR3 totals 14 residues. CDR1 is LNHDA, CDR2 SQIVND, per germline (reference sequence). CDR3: CASSIDPGSTEAFF. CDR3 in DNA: TGTGCCAGTAGTATAGATCCGGGGAGCACTGAAGCTTTCTTT.

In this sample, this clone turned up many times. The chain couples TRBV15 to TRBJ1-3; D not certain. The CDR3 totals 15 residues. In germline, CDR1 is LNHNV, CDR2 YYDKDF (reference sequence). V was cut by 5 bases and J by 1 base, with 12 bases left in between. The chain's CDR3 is CATSSRGDSGNTIYF. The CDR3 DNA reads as TGTGCCACCAGCTCCCGGGGAGATTCTGGAAACACCATATATTTT.

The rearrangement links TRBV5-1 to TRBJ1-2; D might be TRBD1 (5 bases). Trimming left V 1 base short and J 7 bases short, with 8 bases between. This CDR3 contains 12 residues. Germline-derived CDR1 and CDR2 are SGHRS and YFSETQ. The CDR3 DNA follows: TGCGCCAGCAGCTTGCGGAGGGGTGGCTACACCTTC. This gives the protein CASSLRRGGYTF.

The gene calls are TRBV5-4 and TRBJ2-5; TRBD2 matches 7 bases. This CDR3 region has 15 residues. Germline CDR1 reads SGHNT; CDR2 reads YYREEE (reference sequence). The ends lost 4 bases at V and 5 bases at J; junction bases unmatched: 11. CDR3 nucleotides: TGTGCCAGCAGCCGGGAGGACCGCCGATTTGAGACCCAGTACTTC. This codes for CASSREDRRFETQYF.

CDR3 nucleotides: TGTGCCAGCAGCCCCGCGGGCATCACCCCCGGGGCTTTCTTT. Its protein product is CASSPAGITPGAFF. The J gene is TRBJ1-1, the V gene TRBV7-8; D not resolved. This CDR3 region has 14 residues. V dropped 5 bases and J dropped 11 bases, with 21 bases sitting between them. Germline V lookup: CDR1 SGHVS, CDR2 FQNEAQ.

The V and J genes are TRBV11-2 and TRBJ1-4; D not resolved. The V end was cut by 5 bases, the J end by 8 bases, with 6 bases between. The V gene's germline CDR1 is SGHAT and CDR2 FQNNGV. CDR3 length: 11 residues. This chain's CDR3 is CASSMGEKLFF. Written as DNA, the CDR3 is TGTGCCAGCAGCATGGGCGAAAAACTGTTTTTT.

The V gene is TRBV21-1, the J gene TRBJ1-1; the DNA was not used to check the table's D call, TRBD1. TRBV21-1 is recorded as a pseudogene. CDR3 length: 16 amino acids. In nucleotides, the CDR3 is TGTGCCAGCAGCTGCCGGGCCGGTGGGACACGAGGCGAAGCTTTCTTT. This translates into CASSCRAGGTRGEAFF.

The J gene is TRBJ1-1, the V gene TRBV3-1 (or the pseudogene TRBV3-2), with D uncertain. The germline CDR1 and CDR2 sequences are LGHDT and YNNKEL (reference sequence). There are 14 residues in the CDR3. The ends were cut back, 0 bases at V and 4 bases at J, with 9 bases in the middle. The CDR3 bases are TGTGCCAGCAGCCAAGAGAGAGGGCGCACTGAAGCTTTCTTT. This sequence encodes CASSQERGRTEAFF.

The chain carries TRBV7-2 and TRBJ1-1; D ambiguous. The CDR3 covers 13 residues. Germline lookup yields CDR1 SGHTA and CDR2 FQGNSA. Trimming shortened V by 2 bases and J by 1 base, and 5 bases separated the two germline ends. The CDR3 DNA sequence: TGTGCCAGCAGCTTATCGAGGAACACTGAAGCTTTCTTT. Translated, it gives CASSLSRNTEAFF.

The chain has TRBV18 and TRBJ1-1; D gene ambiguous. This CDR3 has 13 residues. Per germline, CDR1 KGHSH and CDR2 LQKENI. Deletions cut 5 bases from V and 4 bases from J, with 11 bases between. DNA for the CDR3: TGTGCCAGCTCAACCGGGGTTGGCACTGAAGCTTTCTTT. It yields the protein CASSTGVGTEAFF.